This record covers a single T cell receptor beta chain. This clonotype was seen at least ten times. The antigen this receptor binds is unknown. Base qualities are not recorded, but no much larger clone differs from it by a single base. These data come from a study of naive and memory T cell subsets (dated by TCRdb to about 2017). With respect to the entire study: The figure summarizing the skin biopsy and whole blood samples listed about 10 blood donors, 7 tuberculin skin test biopsies and 3 saline control biopsies. PCR2 was typically a SYBR Green qPCR stopped at a set threshold; low-input samples could instead use end-point PCR (about 6 cycles). General conclusions and limits of the study: The RNA-based method was acknowledged to be potentially sensitive to changes in TCR transcripts with T cell activation and differentiation.

CDR1 and CDR2 were assigned from the germline V gene as SQVTM and ANQGSEA. The CDR3 runs 14 residues from the cysteine to the phenylalanine. CDR3 DNA only is kept here, 42 bases in frame from base 1. V is pared back by 4 bases and J by 3 bases, with 13 bases lying between the germline termini. For whole blood analysis, 2.5 ml of peripheral blood was drawn from adult healthy volunteers into Tempus tubes, and RNA was extracted according to the manufacturer's instructions. The study reported a robust and sensitive protocol to amplify, sequence and analyze TCRs, based on 3' ligation of a UMI-containing oligonucleotide to TCR cDNA. Before reverse transcription, total RNA that had not been cell sorted was treated with RQ1 DNase, with a target input of about 1 to 1,100 ng. Skin biopsy and whole blood libraries were made to test pipeline robustness in samples where T cells form a minority population. Libraries were constructed by 5' RACE. For the blood and skin samples, reverse transcription of TCR RNA was done with SuperScript IV along with alpha and beta constant region primers. The ligated cDNA was amplified by four rounds of PCR, in which nested alpha and beta constant region primers were used together with the SP2 primer. T4 RNA ligase 1 was used to ligate an oligonucleotide containing the Illumina SP2 primer and a UMI to the 3' end of the cDNA. The 12-nucleotide UMI consisted of two random hexamers with an eight-base spacer between the hexamers to prevent hairpin formation. TCR alpha and beta chain libraries were processed separately from the second PCR onward, with dual indexing for multiplexing. After pooling, the indexed libraries were analyzed by capillary electrophoresis and sequenced on either an Illumina MiSeq or NextSeq. PhiX DNA at about 5-7% was spiked into libraries to increase base diversity and improve cluster recognition. From the authors' description of their analysis: Demultiplexor pulled UMIs out of read 2, joined the UMIs with the TCR sequence from read 1, and separated reads according to sample indices. Decombinator identified V and J genes and V-J junctions, assigning each TCR a five-part identifier including V and J deletions. Collapsinator used UMIs to correct sequencing errors and PCR amplification heterogeneity, producing a UMI-based abundance for each TCR. CDR3Translator turned identifiers into nucleotide sequence, translated that sequence into amino acids, and pulled out CDR3 regions based on terminal motifs. After normalization to the amount of input RNA, the error-corrected alpha and beta TCR counts from blood and from skin were compared. TCRdb cleaned the public reads at Q25 with fastp, built clones with MiXCR and kept in-frame beta chains. Duplicate CDR3 protein sequences are folded into a single record with the most common DNA and genes. The V and J calls were not made by the authors but by TCRdb's processing. This sample gives about 22,000 distinct CDR3 sequences in total; 3.5% to 5% of them show up just once. The top ten clonotypes cover approximately 8% of the sample.

The chain is assembled from TRBV29-1 and TRBJ1-5; D gene: possibly TRBD1, on 5 matching bases. The receptor comes from a male donor in good health. CDR3 reads: CSVVSGNANQPQHF. The nucleotide sequence is given as TGCAGCGTTGTTTCAGGGAATGCCAATCAGCCCCAGCATTTT.